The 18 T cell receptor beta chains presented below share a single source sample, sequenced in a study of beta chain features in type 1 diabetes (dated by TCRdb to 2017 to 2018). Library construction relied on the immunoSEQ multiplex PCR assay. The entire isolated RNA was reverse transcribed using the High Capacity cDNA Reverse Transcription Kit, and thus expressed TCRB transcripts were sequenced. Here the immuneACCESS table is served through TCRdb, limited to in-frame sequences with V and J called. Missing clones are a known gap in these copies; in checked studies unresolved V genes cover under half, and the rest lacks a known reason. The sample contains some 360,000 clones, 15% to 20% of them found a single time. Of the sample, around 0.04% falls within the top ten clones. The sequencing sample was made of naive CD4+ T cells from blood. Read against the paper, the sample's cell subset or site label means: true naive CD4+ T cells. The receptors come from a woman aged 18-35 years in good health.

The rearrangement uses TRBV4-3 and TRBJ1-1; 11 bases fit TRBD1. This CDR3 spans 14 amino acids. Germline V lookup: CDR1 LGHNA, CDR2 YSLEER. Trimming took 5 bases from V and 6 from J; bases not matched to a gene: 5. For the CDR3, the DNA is TGCGCCAGCAGCAACCGGGACAGGGGGTCTGAAGCTTTCTTT. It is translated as CASSNRDRGSEAFF.

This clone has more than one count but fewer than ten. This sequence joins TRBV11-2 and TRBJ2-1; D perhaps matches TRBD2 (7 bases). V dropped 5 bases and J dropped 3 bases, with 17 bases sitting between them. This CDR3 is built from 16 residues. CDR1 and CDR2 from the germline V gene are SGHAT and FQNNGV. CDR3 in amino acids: CASSRPGGPIYNEQFF. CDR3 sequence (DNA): TGTGCCAGCAGCCGGCCGGGGGGCCCCATCTACAATGAGCAGTTCTTC. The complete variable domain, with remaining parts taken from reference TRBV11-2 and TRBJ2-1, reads EAGVAQSPRYKIIEKRQSVAFWCNPISGHATLYWYQQILGQGPKLLIQFQNNGVVDDSQLPKDRFSAERLKGVDSTLKIQPAKLEDSAVYLCASSRPGGPIYNEQFFGPGTRLTVL.

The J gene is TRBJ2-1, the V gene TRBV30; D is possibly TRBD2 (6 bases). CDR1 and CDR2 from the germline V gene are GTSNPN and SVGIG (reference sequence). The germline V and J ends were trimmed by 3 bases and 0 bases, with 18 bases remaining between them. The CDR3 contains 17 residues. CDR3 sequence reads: CAWRTVSRGRSYNEQFF. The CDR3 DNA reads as TGTGCCTGGAGGACCGTGTCGCGGGGACGCTCCTACAATGAGCAGTTCTTC.

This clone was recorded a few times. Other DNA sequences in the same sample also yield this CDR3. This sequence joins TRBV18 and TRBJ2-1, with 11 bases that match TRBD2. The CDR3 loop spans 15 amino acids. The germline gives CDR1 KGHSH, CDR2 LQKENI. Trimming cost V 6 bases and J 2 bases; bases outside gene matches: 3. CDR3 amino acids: CASSLLAGAYNEQFF. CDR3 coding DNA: TGTGCCAGCTCCCTACTAGCGGGGGCCTACAATGAGCAGTTCTTC.

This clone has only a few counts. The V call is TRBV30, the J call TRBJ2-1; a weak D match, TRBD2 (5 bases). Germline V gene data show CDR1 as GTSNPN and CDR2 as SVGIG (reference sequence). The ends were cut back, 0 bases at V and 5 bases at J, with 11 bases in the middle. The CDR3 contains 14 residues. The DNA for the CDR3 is TGTGCCTGGAGTGTAAGGAACGGGAACAATGAGCAGTTCTTC. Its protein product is CAWSVRNGNNEQFF.

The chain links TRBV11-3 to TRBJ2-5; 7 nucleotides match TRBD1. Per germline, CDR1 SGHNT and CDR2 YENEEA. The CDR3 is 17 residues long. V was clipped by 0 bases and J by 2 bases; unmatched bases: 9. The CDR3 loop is CASSLDRGTASQETQYF. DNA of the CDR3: TGTGCCAGCAGCTTAGATCGTGGGACAGCATCTCAAGAGACCCAGTACTTC.

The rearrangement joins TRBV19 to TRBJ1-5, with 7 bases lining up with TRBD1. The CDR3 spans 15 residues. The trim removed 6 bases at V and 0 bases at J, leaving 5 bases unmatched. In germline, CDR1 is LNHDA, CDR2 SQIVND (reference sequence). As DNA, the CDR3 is TGTGCCAGTAGAGAAGGGGGCTATAGCAATCAGCCCCAGCATTTT. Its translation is CASREGGYSNQPQHF.

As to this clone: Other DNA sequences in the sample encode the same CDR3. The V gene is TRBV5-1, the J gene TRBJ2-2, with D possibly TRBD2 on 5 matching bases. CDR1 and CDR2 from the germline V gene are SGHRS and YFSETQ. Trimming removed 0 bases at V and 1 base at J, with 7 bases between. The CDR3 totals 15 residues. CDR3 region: CASSLAGGNTGELFF. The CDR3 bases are TGCGCCAGCAGCTTGGCCGGAGGGAACACCGGGGAGCTGTTTTTT.

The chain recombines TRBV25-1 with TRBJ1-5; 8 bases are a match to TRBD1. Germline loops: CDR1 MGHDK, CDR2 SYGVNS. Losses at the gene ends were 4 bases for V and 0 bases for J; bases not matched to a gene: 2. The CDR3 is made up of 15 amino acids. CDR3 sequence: CASSAGGHSNQPQHF. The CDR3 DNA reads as TGTGCCAGCAGTGCAGGGGGCCATAGCAATCAGCCCCAGCATTTT.

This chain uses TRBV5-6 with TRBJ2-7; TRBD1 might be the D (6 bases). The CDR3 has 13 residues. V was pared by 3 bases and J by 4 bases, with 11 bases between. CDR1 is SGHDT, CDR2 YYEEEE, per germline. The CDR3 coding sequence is TGTGCCAGCAGCTACAGGGTCCTATACGAGCAGTACTTC. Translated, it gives CASSYRVLYEQYF.

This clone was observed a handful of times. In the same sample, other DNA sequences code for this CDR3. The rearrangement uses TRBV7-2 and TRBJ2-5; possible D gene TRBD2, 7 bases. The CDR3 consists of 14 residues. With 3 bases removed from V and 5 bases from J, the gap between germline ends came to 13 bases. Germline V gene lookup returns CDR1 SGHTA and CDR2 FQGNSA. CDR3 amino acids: CASSLGGAQETQYF. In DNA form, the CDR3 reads TGTGCCAGCAGCTTGGGGGGGGCTCAGGAGACCCAGTACTTC.

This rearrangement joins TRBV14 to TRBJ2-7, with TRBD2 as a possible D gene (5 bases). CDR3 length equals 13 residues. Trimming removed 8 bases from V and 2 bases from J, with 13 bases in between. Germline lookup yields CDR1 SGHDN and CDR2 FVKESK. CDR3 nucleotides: TGTGCCAGCCTCCACCGGGAAACCTACGAGCAGTACTTC. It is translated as CASLHRETYEQYF.

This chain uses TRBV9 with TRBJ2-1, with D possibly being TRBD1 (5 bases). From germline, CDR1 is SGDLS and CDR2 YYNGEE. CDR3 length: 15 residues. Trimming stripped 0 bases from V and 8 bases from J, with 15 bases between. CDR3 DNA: TGTGCCAGCAGCGTAGATATTGGCAGGGTCGATGAGCAGTTCTTC. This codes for CASSVDIGRVDEQFF. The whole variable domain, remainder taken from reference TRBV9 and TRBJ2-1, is DSGVTQTPKHLITATGQRVTLRCSPRSGDLSVYWYQQSLDQGLQFLIQYYNGEERAKGNILERFSAQQFPDLHSELNLSSLELGDSALYFCASSVDIGRVDEQFFGPGTRLTVL.

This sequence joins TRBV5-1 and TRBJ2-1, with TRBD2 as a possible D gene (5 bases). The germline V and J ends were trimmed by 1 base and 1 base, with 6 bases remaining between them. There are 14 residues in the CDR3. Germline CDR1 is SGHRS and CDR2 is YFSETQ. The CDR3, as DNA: TGCGCCAGCAGCTTGAGCGGTTCCTACAATGAGCAGTTCTTC. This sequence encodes CASSLSGSYNEQFF.

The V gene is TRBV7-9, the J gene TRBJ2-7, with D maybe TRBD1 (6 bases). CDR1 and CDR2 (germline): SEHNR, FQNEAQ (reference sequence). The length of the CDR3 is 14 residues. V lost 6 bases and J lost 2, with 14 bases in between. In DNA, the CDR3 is TGTGCCAGCAGGCCCAAGGGGGAAGCCTACGAGCAGTACTTC. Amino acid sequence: CASRPKGEAYEQYF.

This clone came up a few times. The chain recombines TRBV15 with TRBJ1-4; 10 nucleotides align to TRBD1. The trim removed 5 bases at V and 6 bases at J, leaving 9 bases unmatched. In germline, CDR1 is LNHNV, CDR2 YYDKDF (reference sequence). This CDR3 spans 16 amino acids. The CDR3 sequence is CATSRDRGATYEKLFF. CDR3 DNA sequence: TGTGCCACCAGCCGGGACAGGGGCGCTACTTATGAAAAACTGTTTTTT.

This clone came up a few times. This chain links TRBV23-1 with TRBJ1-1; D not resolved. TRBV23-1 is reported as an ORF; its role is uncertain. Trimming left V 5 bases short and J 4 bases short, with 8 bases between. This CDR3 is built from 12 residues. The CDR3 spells CASSGTATEAFF. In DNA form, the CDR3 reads TGCGCCAGCAGTGGAACAGCCACTGAAGCTTTCTTT.

In nucleotides, the CDR3 is TGTGCCAGCAGTGTCGACAGGAACTCCTACGAGCAGTACTTC. Translated: CASSVDRNSYEQYF. The chain couples TRBV25-1 to TRBJ2-7, with a possible D match to TRBD1 (6 bases). This CDR3 region has 14 residues. V lost 4 bases to trimming and J lost 0 bases, with 10 bases between them. CDR1 and CDR2 (germline): MGHDK, SYGVNS.